The clone carrying this TCR beta chain has only a few counts. As yet, its antigen is unknown. Repertoires were generated with immunoSEQ multiplex PCR, while TCRdb's copy carries only in-frame clones and drops some. The sample holds about 6,300 clones; 70% are singletons and the top ten take roughly 60%. The sample is drawn from a study of OX40 agonist ivuxolimab in advanced cancers. Study details: Intravenous ivuxolimab was administered to patients every 2 weeks at 0.01 to 10 mg/kg. Participants could have had prior anti-PD-1, anti-PD-L1 or anti-CTLA-4 therapy, and about 37% had some.

The CDR3 is made up of 15 amino acids. Trimming stripped 2 bases from V and 0 bases from J, with 8 bases between. The germline gives CDR1 SEHNR, CDR2 FQNEAQ (reference sequence). Study conclusions and caveats: The study did not work out the antigen specificity of the expanded peripheral T cells.

The receptor's source is an adult with an advanced solid tumor such as melanoma, head and neck, liver or kidney cancer. Source: CD4+ or CD8+ T cells sorted from blood, taken in a trial of the OX40 agonist ivuxolimab. V gene TRBV7-9 combines with J gene TRBJ2-4; D is possibly TRBD1 (5 bases). CDR3 loop: CASSLIQGAKNIQYF. The DNA for the CDR3 is TGTGCCAGCAGCTTAATTCAGGGAGCCAAAAACATTCAGTACTTC.